These T cell receptor beta chains were read from a single sample in a study of T-cell reconstitution after alpha-beta-depleted transplantation in children. Each CDR3 protein gets one entry after TCRdb re-called the PCR reads with MiXCR. The sample consists of hundreds of thousands of distinct CDR3 sequences, 13% of them appearing once. The specimen comprised PBMCs, sampled from the stem cell graft. The receptor source for this set is a human donor who donated a stem cell graft to a child with Fanconi anemia. Each CDR3 is given with its conserved first and last residue. A D gene is named only where the DNA matches it firmly. Clone size is given for some rows only: seen once, a few or many times, or a class if the clone is expanded.

NA	NA	TRBJ1-4	TRBV6-2/TRBV6-3	TGTGCCAGCAGTTTATCCGGTCCGGGTGAAAAACTGTTTTTT	CASSLSGPGEKLFF
NA	NA	TRBJ1-1	TRBV7-9	TGTGCCAGCAGCTTAGGGGAAGCAAACACTGAAGCTTTCTTT	CASSLGEANTEAFF
NA	many	TRBJ2-7	TRBV2	TGTGCCAGCAGTAGGTATAGACAGGGACTCGACGAGCAGTACTTC	CASSRYRQGLDEQYF
NA	many	TRBJ1-4	TRBV4-1	TGCGCCAGCAGCCAGTTGGGGCAGGGTAATGAAAAACTGTTTTTT	CASSQLGQGNEKLFF
NA	NA	TRBJ1-1	TRBV2	TGTGCCAGCACTGGGGTGGCCGGGAACACTGAAGCTTTCTTT	CASTGVAGNTEAFF
TRBD1	many	TRBJ1-1	TRBV5-1	TGCGCCAGCAGCGCTTCCGGGACAGGGGTGACTGAAGCTTTCTTT	CASSASGTGVTEAFF
NA	NA	TRBJ1-1	TRBV7-2	TGTGCCAGCAGCTTAGTAGGGAGTCAAACTGAAGCTTTCTTT	CASSLVGSQTEAFF
TRBD1	many	TRBJ1-1	TRBV12-3/TRBV12-4	TGTGCCAGCAACGACAGGGGCACTGAAGCTTTCTTT	CASNDRGTEAFF
NA	many	TRBJ2-5	TRBV11-2	TGTGCCAGCAGCCCCGATAATAGAGGGGGAGGAGAGACCCAGTACTTC	CASSPDNRGGGETQYF
TRBD1	few	TRBJ2-2	TRBV6-5	TGTGCCAGCAGTTACGTAGCCGGGACAGGGAACACCGGGGAGCTGTTTTTT	CASSYVAGTGNTGELFF
NA	many	TRBJ1-2	TRBV19	TGTGCCAGTAGTATGGCTCAGCAGGCGGGGTACTATGGCTACACCTTC	CASSMAQQAGYYGYTF
TRBD1	NA	TRBJ2-1	TRBV6-1	TGTGCCAGCAGTGGACCCTGGACAGGATTCTACAATGAGCAGTTCTTC	CASSGPWTGFYNEQFF
NA	few	TRBJ1-2	TRBV20-1	TGCAGTGCTAGATCCCCAGACAGTGGCTACACCTTC	CSARSPDSGYTF
TRBD2	few	TRBJ2-3	TRBV4-3	TGCGCCAGCAGCCAAGATAGGAGCGGGGGGCCGGACGCAGATACGCAGTATTTT	CASSQDRSGGPDADTQYF
NA	many	TRBJ1-4	TRBV3-2	TGTGCCAGCAGCCCCCCTGCGGCACCCTTTGGGGTCGAACTGTTTTTT	CASSPPAAPFGVELFF
NA	many	TRBJ1-2	TRBV6-5	TGTGCCAGCAGTTACTCGGAAGGGGAGAACTATGGCTACACCTTC	CASSYSEGENYGYTF